This T cell receptor (beta chain) derives from a study of blood T cell repertoires in COVID-19. This CDR3 has 16 residues. Trimming took 0 bases from V and 9 from J; bases not matched to a gene: 9. Germline V gives CDR1 SGHDT, CDR2 YYEEEE. Assay: immunoSEQ multiplex PCR; the TCRdb copy retains only in-frame clones and omits some. The repertoire has 200,000 to 250,000 clones, roughly 80% of them found once; the top ten carry under 2%. The chain joins TRBV5-6 to TRBJ1-6; TRBD1 aligns across 7 bases. This TCR came from a man aged 55-75 years who had recovered from COVID-19. The sequenced sample was PBMCs or T cells enriched from blood (not recorded which). The CDR3 DNA reads as TGTGCCAGCAGCTTGGCCGCGGCAGGGGGTAGTTCACCCCTCCACTTT. As protein: CASSLAAAGGSSPLHF.